A single sample is the source of the 14 T cell receptor beta chains below, sequenced in a study of blood T cells in healthy people across ages (dated by TCRdb to the mid-2010s). To prepare the library, 5' RACE was applied. Sequencing instrument: Illumina HiSeq 2500. The second PCR ran for about 7 to 11 cycles and used a J-beta primer mix along with a sample-barcoded 5' primer. TCRdb reran the public reads through fastp at Q25 and MiXCR, keeping productive beta chains. Identical CDR3 proteins give one entry, which carries the most common genes and DNA. This sample holds roughly 800,000 distinct CDR3 sequences; around a quarter were observed only once. 3.7% of the sample lies in the top ten. These same data were also listed under a study on T cells of mothers and their children.

The material sequenced was blood. These receptors came from a boy younger than 18 in good health.

This chain connects TRBV4-3 to TRBJ2-1, with 8 nucleotides matching TRBD1. CDR1 is LGHNA, CDR2 YSLEER, per germline. V shed 0 bases and J 6 bases; nucleotides not matched to a gene: 25. The CDR3 runs 22 residues. The CDR3 region has the DNA TGCGCCAGCAGCCAAGAACATCTTGGGGACAGGTTCACCGTTTCCGACCTCAATGAGCAGTTCTTC. Residues: CASSQEHLGDRFTVSDLNEQFF.

The chain uses TRBV29-1 and TRBJ2-3, with D perhaps given as TRBD1 or TRBD2 (6 bases each). Germline V gene data show CDR1 as SQVTM and CDR2 as ANQGSEA. Trimming cost V 6 bases and J 5 bases, with 9 bases left between them. CDR3 length: 11 amino acids. DNA for the CDR3: TGCAGCGTGGAGGGGGAAGATACGCAGTATTTT. Its protein product is CSVEGEDTQYF.

The V gene is TRBV28, the J gene TRBJ2-7, with 7 bases lining up with TRBD1. J gave up 4 bases and V 5 bases, and 8 bases lay outside the gene matches. The CDR3 is made up of 14 amino acids. Per the germline V gene, CDR1 is MDHEN and CDR2 is SYDVKM. The CDR3 is CASSVDRVRYEQYF. CDR3 DNA: TGTGCCAGCAGTGTCGACAGGGTTAGATACGAGCAGTACTTC.

As concerns this clonotype: The conserved closing phenylalanine or tryptophan is absent in this CDR3, likely reflecting a read error. The rearrangement joins TRBV11-1 to TRBJ2-4; 10 positions agree with TRBD1. This CDR3 region has 14 residues. Per germline, CDR1 SGHAT and CDR2 FQDESV (reference sequence). J gave up 6 bases and V 4 bases, and 3 bases lay outside the gene matches. The CDR3 here is CASSSGTGVNIQYL. The CDR3 DNA reads as TGTGCCAGCAGCTCCGGGACAGGGGTAAACATTCAGTACCTC.

The V call is TRBV4-3, the J call TRBJ1-2, with D hard to call. Deletions cut 4 bases from V and 0 bases from J, with 9 bases between. Germline assignment: CDR1 LGHNA and CDR2 YSLEER. There are 14 residues in the CDR3. The CDR3 nucleotides read TGCGCCAGCAGCCCCATGAGAGCTAACTATGGCTACACCTTC. Translation gives CASSPMRANYGYTF.

The genes are TRBV4-2 and TRBJ1-3; a weak D match, TRBD1 (5 bases). V was clipped by 0 bases and J by 4 bases, with 10 bases between them. Germline loops: CDR1 LGHNA, CDR2 YNFKEQ. CDR3 length: 15 residues. DNA of the CDR3: TGTGCCAGCAGCCAAGAACGTGGGACCGGAAACACCATATATTTT. Translation gives CASSQERGTGNTIYF.

This clonotype was counted between two and nine times. A read error is likely, as this CDR3 ends without the conserved phenylalanine or tryptophan. The chain joins TRBV11-2 to TRBJ2-7; D possibly corresponds to TRBD1 (6 bases). CDR3 length equals 15 residues. CDR1 SGHAT and CDR2 FQNNGV come from the germline V gene. The CDR3 sequence is CAGSLEAQGFYEQYL. Here the CDR3 DNA reads TGTGCCGGCAGCTTAGAGGCACAGGGCTTCTACGAGCAGTACCTC.

V usage is TRBV20-1 and J usage is TRBJ2-3; 8 bases line up with TRBD2. Germline CDR1 is DFQATT and CDR2 is SNEGSKA (reference sequence). This CDR3 is built from 15 residues. V shed 4 bases and J 2 bases; nucleotides not matched to a gene: 8. The CDR3 DNA follows: TGCAGTGCTACAGCGGGGGCTATAAACACAGATACGCAGTATTTT. Amino acids: CSATAGAINTDTQYF.

The chain links TRBV10-3 to TRBJ2-1; TRBD1 matches 8 bases. J gave up 6 bases and V 4 bases, and 11 bases lay outside the gene matches. This CDR3 region has 16 residues. Germline V CDR1 and CDR2: ENHRY, SYGVKD. CDR3 in DNA: TGTGCCATCAGTGGCACTCCTGACAGGGGTGGCAATGAGCAGTTCTTC. Translated, it gives CAISGTPDRGGNEQFF.

This clonotype has more than one count but fewer than ten. The chain couples TRBV12-3 or TRBV12-4 to TRBJ2-7; 7 bases align to TRBD2. The J call may be faulty, since TRBJ2-1 better matches the DNA end. This CDR3 is built from 14 residues. The CDR3 loop reads CASSFPGGWDEQFF. CDR3 coding DNA: TGTGCCAGCAGTTTCCCGGGAGGATGGGATGAGCAGTTCTTC.

This clonotype was seen a handful of times. One end of the junction is discordant with germline, which a read error may explain. The gene calls are TRBV6-2 or TRBV6-3 and TRBJ2-5; 7 positions match TRBD1. The CDR3 length is 16 residues. From germline, CDR1 is MNHEY and CDR2 SVGEGT. The CDR3 DNA follows: TGTGCCAGCAGTAAGGGGGACAGAGCATACCAAGAGACCCAGTGCTTC. It yields the protein CASSKGDRAYQETQCF.

V usage is TRBV5-5 and J usage is TRBJ2-1; D gene uncertain. The CDR3 is made up of 15 amino acids. V lost 0 bases to trimming and J lost 3 bases, with 10 bases between them. CDR1 is SGHKS, CDR2 YYEKEE, per germline (reference sequence). This chain's CDR3 is CASSLDRLLYNEQFF. CDR3 DNA sequence: TGTGCCAGCAGCTTGGACCGGTTACTCTACAATGAGCAGTTCTTC.

This clonotype has a handful of counts. The CDR3 region is CSVAQTSTDTQYF. CDR3 sequence (DNA): TGCAGCGTTGCACAAACTAGCACAGATACGCAGTATTTT. This chain links TRBV29-1 with TRBJ2-3, with D uncertain. The CDR3 consists of 13 residues. The V end lost 4 bases, the J end lost 0 bases, and 8 bases lay between the germline ends. Germline values: CDR1 SQVTM, CDR2 ANQGSEA.

This chain links TRBV10-3 with TRBJ2-1; D unclear. The germline gives CDR1 ENHRY, CDR2 SYGVKD. This CDR3 comprises 13 residues. Trimming stripped 4 bases from V and 8 bases from J, with 12 bases between. The CDR3 protein is CAISGWGSHEQFF. CDR3 coding DNA: TGTGCCATCAGTGGGTGGGGTTCGCATGAGCAGTTCTTC.